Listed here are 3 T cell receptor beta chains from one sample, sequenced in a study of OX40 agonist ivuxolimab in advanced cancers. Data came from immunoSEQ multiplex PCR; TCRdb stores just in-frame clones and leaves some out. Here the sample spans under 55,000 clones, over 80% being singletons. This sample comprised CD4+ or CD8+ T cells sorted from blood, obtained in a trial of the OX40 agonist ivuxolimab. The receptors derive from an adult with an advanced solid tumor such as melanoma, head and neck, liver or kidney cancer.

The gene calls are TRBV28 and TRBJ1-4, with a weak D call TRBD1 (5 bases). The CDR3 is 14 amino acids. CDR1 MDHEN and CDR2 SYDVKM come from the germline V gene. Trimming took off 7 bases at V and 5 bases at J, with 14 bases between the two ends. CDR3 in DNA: TGTGCCAGCACCCCGGGGGTGGGGAATGAAAAACTGTTTTTT. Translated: CASTPGVGNEKLFF.

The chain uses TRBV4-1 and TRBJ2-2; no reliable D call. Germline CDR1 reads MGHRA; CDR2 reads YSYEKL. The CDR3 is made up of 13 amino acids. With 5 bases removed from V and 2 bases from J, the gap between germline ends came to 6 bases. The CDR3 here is CASSSLNTGELFF. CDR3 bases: TGCGCCAGCAGCTCCCTAAACACCGGGGAGCTGTTTTTT.

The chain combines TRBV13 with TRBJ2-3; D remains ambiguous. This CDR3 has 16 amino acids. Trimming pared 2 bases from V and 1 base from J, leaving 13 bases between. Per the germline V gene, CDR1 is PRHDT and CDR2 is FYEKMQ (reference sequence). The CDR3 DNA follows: TGTGCCAGCAGCTTATATAAGTATGAGGGCACAGATACGCAGTATTTT. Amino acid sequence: CASSLYKYEGTDTQYF.